The T cell receptor (beta chain) described here comes from a study of blood T cell repertoires in COVID-19. The wider study: Material from acute and convalescent COVID-19 was sourced from the United States, Italy and Spain. In each case, the material was cDNA or gDNA derived from T cells, B-cell-depleted T cells, or PBMCs.

The CDR3 sequence is 15 residues long. Trimming took 0 bases from V and 5 from J, leaving 13 bases between them. The germline gives CDR1 MNHEY, CDR2 SVGAGI. Authors' data handling: Reference gene primer amplification gave estimated nucleated cell counts. The method was immunoSEQ multiplex PCR; TCRdb's version includes in-frame clones alone and lacks a portion of them. D and trimming come from the DNA, and the V and J calls and clone size come from that table. The table has nearly 200,000 clones, around nine tenths seen once. What was sequenced was peripheral blood. The receptor's source is a middle-aged woman who had recovered from COVID-19. The chain employs TRBV6-5 and TRBJ2-5; the D is unclear. The CDR3 spells CASSYSGSSIETQYF. The DNA for the CDR3 is TGTGCCAGCAGTTACTCTGGTAGTTCGATCGAGACCCAGTACTTC.